The source of this T cell receptor (beta chain) is a study of T cell responses to AZD1222 COVID-19 vaccine. The V end lost 1 base, the J end lost 6 bases, and 9 bases lay between the germline ends. The CDR3 sequence is 13 residues long. The germline CDR1 and CDR2 sequences are SGHDN and FVKESK. Sequencing used immunoSEQ multiplex PCR; TCRdb keeps in-frame clones, though not all of them. The table lists 95,000 to 100,000 clones, about 81% of them singletons, with 13% to 15% in the top ten. The gene calls are TRBV14 and TRBJ1-1; unclear D gene. The input for sequencing was peripheral blood, taken 28 days after the second AZD1222 dose. This TCR came from an adult who received the AZD1222 COVID-19 vaccine. In nucleotides, the CDR3 is TGTGCCAGCAGCCAAGCCCGTGTTTCTGAAGCTTTCTTT. This sequence encodes CASSQARVSEAFF. Full variable domain (outside the CDR3, taken from reference TRBV14 and TRBJ1-1): EAGVTQFPSHSVIEKGQTVTLRCDPISGHDNLYWYRRVMGKEIKFLLHFVKESKQDESGMPNNRFLAERTGGTYSTLKVQPAELEDSGVYFCASSQARVSEAFFGQGTRLTVV.